A selection of T cell receptor beta chains follows, all from one sample in a study of human T cells and chemical hapten exposure. Each CDR3 protein gets one entry after TCRdb re-called the 5' RACE reads with MiXCR. The sample has about 80,000 distinct CDR3 sequences; approximately 16% are singletons. Receptor source: a female donor in good health. Both conserved end residues are part of each CDR3. A D gene is named only where the DNA matches it firmly. Clone size, where shown, is once, few, many, or a class for clones that have expanded.

>TRBJ1-1|NA|TRBV20-1|few
CSARFGLPDTEAFF
TGCAGTGCTAGATTCGGGCTTCCGGACACTGAAGCTTTCTTT
>TRBJ2-7|TRBD2|TRBV20-1|NA
CSASRAGERHYEQYF
TGCAGTGCTAGCCGTGCGGGAGAACGACACTACGAGCAGTACTTC
>TRBJ1-5|TRBD1|TRBV27|NA
CASSLNLQGGNQPQHF
TGTGCCAGCAGTTTAAATCTACAGGGGGGCAATCAGCCCCAGCATTTT
>TRBJ2-5|TRBD2|TRBV7-6|NA
CASSSAPGLGKETQYF
TGTGCCAGCAGCTCGGCCCCGGGACTAGGAAAAGAGACCCAGTACTTC
>TRBJ2-5|NA|TRBV18|NA
CASSPVWGHF
TGTGCCAGCTCTCCGGTTTGGGGGCACTTC
>TRBJ2-5|NA|TRBV29-1|many
CSVEVVVGSETQYF
TGCAGCGTTGAAGTTGTGGTTGGTTCGGAGACCCAGTACTTC
>TRBJ1-2|NA|TRBV5-1|NA
CASSINVEDGYTF
TGCGCCAGCAGCATAAACGTGGAGGACGGCTACACCTTC
>TRBJ2-3|TRBD2|TRBV29-1|many
CSVGVSGRTDTQYF
TGCAGCGTTGGCGTTAGCGGGAGGACAGATACGCAGTATTTT
>TRBJ1-3|NA|TRBV28|few
CASSFLPNLGSSGNTIYF
TGTGCCAGCAGTTTCCTTCCTAATCTGGGCAGCTCTGGAAACACCATATATTTT
>TRBJ2-6|NA|TRBV5-1|few
CASSLVGGANVLTF
TGCGCCAGCAGCTTGGTCGGAGGGGCCAACGTCCTGACTTTC
>TRBJ1-4|NA|TRBV2|few
CAIARDGTNEKLFF
TGTGCCATTGCTAGGGACGGGACTAATGAAAAACTGTTTTTT
>TRBJ1-2|TRBD1|TRBV28|few
CASSFSAGGDYGYTF
TGTGCCAGCAGTTTTTCGGCAGGGGGTGACTATGGCTACACCTTC
>TRBJ1-3|TRBD1|TRBV5-1|many
CASSMGTGLAGNTIYF
TGCGCCAGCAGCATGGGGACAGGGCTTGCTGGAAACACCATATATTTT
>TRBJ2-1|NA|TRBV7-2|many
CASSGGRADEQFF
TGTGCCAGCAGCGGGGGACGGGCGGATGAGCAGTTCTTC
>TRBJ2-3|NA|TRBV5-1|few
CASSLEVADTQYF
TGCGCCAGCAGCTTGGAGGTCGCAGATACGCAGTATTTT
>TRBJ2-5|TRBD2|TRBV3-1|NA
CASSLLSGGLQETQYF
TGTGCCAGCAGTCTCCTTAGCGGGGGCCTCCAAGAGACCCAGTACTTC